The TCR beta chain under discussion was sequenced for a study of molecular identifiers for immune sequencing clone quantification. General study results and limits: Spiked Jurkat TCR RNA equivalent to one cell reportedly surfaced among 900,000 to 1,000,000 naive cells.

J lost 4 bases, V lost 8 bases, and 10 bases had no gene match. Germline assignment: CDR1 MGHRA and CDR2 YSYEKL. The CDR3 covers 15 residues. Isolation of naive CD8 T cells was achieved by sorting on a CD8+CD4-CCR7+CD45RA+ phenotype. Bulk TCR libraries were made with methods that had been previously described and with listed TCR primers. Using its own MiXCR run on the PCR reads, TCRdb lists one record per CDR3 protein. The table has under 800,000 distinct CDR3 sequences, around 25% seen once. This clonotype was counted between two and nine times. Its antigen is as yet unknown. This clonotype was sampled from a human donor in good health. Some libraries in this study had Jurkat cell RNA spiked in. Sample: naive CD8+ T cells from blood, with Jurkat cell RNA spiked in. Regarding subset: FACS-sorted CD8+CD4-CCR7+CD45RA+ naive T cells. The chain couples TRBV4-1 to TRBJ1-3; 8 bases match TRBD1. The CDR3 protein is CASAQGVTPGNTIYF. The CDR3 coding sequence is TGCGCCAGCGCACAGGGGGTGACACCGGGAAACACCATATATTTT.